The sample holds many counts of the clone carrying this T cell receptor beta chain. Its matching antigen is unknown. The data were taken from a study of T cells in Graves' hyperthyroidism and ophthalmopathy. The V gene lost 4 bases and the J gene lost 7 bases, with 21 bases spanning the gap. CDR1 and CDR2 from the germline V gene are SGHRS and YFSETQ. This CDR3 spans 16 amino acids. The source material, RNA transcripts, was used to amplify TCR beta CDR3 regions. RT-PCR in the first round (using the HTBI primer set) targeted the TCR CDR3. In TCRdb, the multiplex PCR reads were re-called with MiXCR into one record per CDR3 protein. This sample has roughly 420,000 distinct CDR3 sequences, with about a sixth found just once. Study-wide results and caveats: Ophthalmopathy was model-predicted a median about 7.1 months pre-onset.

This chain links TRBV5-1 with TRBJ1-3, with D maybe TRBD1 (5 bases). Sequencing was carried out using blood. This receptor was taken from a young woman with Graves' hyperthyroidism. DNA of the CDR3: TGCGCCAGCAGCGGCATCCGGGACGGAGAGGGGAACACCATATATTTT. Its protein is CASSGIRDGEGNTIYF.